These 10 T cell receptor beta chains came from one sample sequenced in a study of blood T cell repertoires in COVID-19. This table comes from immunoSEQ multiplex PCR, and its TCRdb copy is limited to in-frame clones, with some not included. The data hold around 82,000 clones, with 70% to 90% observed a single time. Sequencing input: peripheral blood. All receptors come from a man between 50 and 59 years old with COVID-19, enrolled during active disease.

V is TRBV23-1 and J is TRBJ2-3; D is perhaps TRBD2 (6 bases). TRBV23-1 is sorted into the ORF group, with uncertain function. The V gene lost 2 bases and the J gene lost 4 bases, with 16 bases spanning the gap. The CDR3 totals 16 residues. CDR3 loop: CASSQPPPGGADTQYF. CDR3 nucleotide sequence: TGCGCCAGCAGTCAACCCCCCCCAGGAGGGGCAGATACGCAGTATTTT.

The V call is TRBV18, the J call TRBJ1-2; D might be TRBD1 (5 bases). Germline V CDR1 and CDR2: KGHSH, LQKENI. The germline V and J ends were trimmed by 3 bases and 4 bases, with 12 bases remaining between them. The CDR3 has 14 residues. The CDR3 bases are TGTGCCAGCTCACCGGGGCAGTACAGCTATGGCTACACCTTC. The encoded protein is CASSPGQYSYGYTF.

DNA of the CDR3: TGCAGCCCAACCGAGGGAGATGGCTACACCTTC. It codes for CSPTEGDGYTF. The gene calls are TRBV20-1 and TRBJ1-2; D unresolved. In germline, CDR1 is DFQATT, CDR2 SNEGSKA (reference sequence). The CDR3 sequence is 11 residues long.

This clone was seen only once. The V gene is TRBV11-1, the J gene TRBJ2-1; the match to TRBD2 covers 9 bases. The V gene end was trimmed by 5 bases and the J gene end by 8 bases; junction bases not matched to a gene: 10. Germline CDR1 SGHAT, CDR2 FQDESV (reference sequence). The CDR3 has 15 residues. CDR3 region: CASSPEASGIYEQFF. The CDR3 region has the DNA TGTGCCAGCAGCCCTGAGGCTAGCGGGATATATGAGCAGTTCTTC.

The chain joins TRBV11-2 to TRBJ1-3, with TRBD1 identical over 9 bases. The junction had 0 bases not matched to a gene; V was cut back by 4 bases and J by 2 bases. CDR3 size: 14 residues. From germline, CDR1 is SGHAT and CDR2 FQNNGV. CDR3 loop: CASSWDRAGNTIYF. As DNA, the CDR3 is TGTGCCAGCAGCTGGGACAGGGCTGGAAACACCATATATTTT.

V gene TRBV29-1 combines with J gene TRBJ2-2, with D possibly matching TRBD1 (5 bases). V lost 5 bases and J lost 1, with 14 bases in between. The length of the CDR3 is 15 residues. Germline V gives CDR1 SQVTM, CDR2 ANQGSEA. The CDR3 DNA is TGCAGCGTTCCCGGGCCAGGGCTGAACACCGGGGAGCTGTTTTTT. Protein sequence: CSVPGPGLNTGELFF.

The CDR3 protein is CASSLGVSGNTIYF. DNA of the CDR3: TGTGCCAGCAGTCTCGGGGTCTCTGGAAACACCATATATTTT. The chain recombines TRBV7-9 with TRBJ1-3; D unresolved. Germline loops: CDR1 SEHNR, CDR2 FQNEAQ (reference sequence). The V gene lost 6 bases and the J gene lost 0 bases, with 9 bases spanning the gap. The CDR3 totals 14 residues.

This clone was recorded only once. CDR3 sequence reads: CASSPYSYPYEQYF. The CDR3 DNA is TGTGCCAGCAGCCCATACAGTTACCCCTACGAGCAGTACTTC. This chain uses TRBV3-1 (or the pseudogene TRBV3-2) with TRBJ2-7; D gene ambiguous. V gave up 4 bases and J gave up 2 bases, with 12 bases separating them. Germline values: CDR1 LGHDT, CDR2 YNNKEL (reference sequence). The CDR3 runs 14 residues.

This chain connects TRBV4-2 to TRBJ1-3; D not certain. V shed 0 bases and J shed 7 bases, with 19 bases lying between them. From germline, CDR1 is LGHNA and CDR2 YNFKEQ. This CDR3 contains 17 residues. CDR3 sequence (DNA): TGTGCCAGCAGCCAAGACCTCGAACTAGCAGGCTTGAACACCATATATTTT. Translation gives CASSQDLELAGLNTIYF.

This clone was observed once. The chain carries TRBV5-4 and TRBJ2-5, with 10 bases aligning to TRBD1. The CDR3 extends over 15 amino acids. Germline V gene lookup returns CDR1 SGHNT and CDR2 YYREEE (reference sequence). Trimming took 4 bases from V and 0 from J; bases not matched to a gene: 3. CDR3 bases: TGTGCCAGCAGCAAGGGACAGGGGTACCAAGAGACCCAGTACTTC. As protein: CASSKGQGYQETQYF. Looking up the rest from reference TRBV5-4 and TRBJ2-5 gives the full variable domain: ETGVTQSPTHLIKTRGQQVTLRCSSQSGHNTVSWYQQALGQGPQFIFQYYREEENGRGNFPPRFSGLQFPNYSSELNVNALELDDSALYLCASSKGQGYQETQYFGPGTRLLVL.